Described below is a single T cell receptor beta chain sequence and its context. Its antigen is not identified. Per the germline V gene, CDR1 is WNHNN and CDR2 is SYGVQD (reference sequence). The CDR3 is 16 residues long. The V end lost 2 bases, the J end lost 3 bases, and 17 bases lay between the germline ends. This sample was included in a study of memory CD4+ T cells and cytomegalovirus serostatus. In the authors' methods: Out-of-frame sequences were removed, leaving some 2 million distinct TCRbeta sequences. The assay was immunoSEQ multiplex PCR, and TCRdb's table has in-frame clones only and misses some. The V and J calls and the clone size are those of that table, but D and trimming were determined from the DNA. Among under 80,000 clones listed, approximately 85% were seen once. Single viable CD3+CD4+CD8-CD45RO+ cells were sorted as the memory CD4+ T cells. Regarding the study as a whole: Suggested: most of the CMV-linked TCR signature lies in CD4+ memory cells.

Material: memory CD4+ T cells from blood. This sequence originates from an adult in good health and CMV-seronegative. The gene calls are TRBV10-1 and TRBJ2-7, with D perhaps matching TRBD1 or TRBD2 (5 bases each). CDR3 region: CASSEAPRGRGYEQYF. In nucleotides, the CDR3 is TGCGCCAGCAGTGAGGCCCCAAGGGGTCGGGGCTACGAGCAGTACTTC.